This T cell receptor beta chain was obtained from a study of blood T cell repertoires in COVID-19. Turning to the study itself: Samples representing acute and convalescent COVID-19 were sourced from the United States, Italy and Spain.

Germline V gene data show CDR1 as SGDLS and CDR2 as YYNGEE. V lost 4 bases, J lost 0 bases, and 16 bases lay in between. The CDR3 is 16 amino acids. The assay was immunoSEQ multiplex PCR, and TCRdb's table has in-frame clones only and misses some. This sample has 20,000 to 25,000 clones, with roughly 75% found just once. Material for sequencing was peripheral blood. The chain uses TRBV9 and TRBJ2-5; D ambiguous. The receptor comes from a human donor in a cohort sampled during active or convalescent COVID-19. CDR3 sequence reads: CASSPRLVPYQETQYF. The CDR3 DNA sequence: TGTGCCAGCAGCCCCCGGTTGGTTCCGTACCAAGAGACCCAGTACTTC.